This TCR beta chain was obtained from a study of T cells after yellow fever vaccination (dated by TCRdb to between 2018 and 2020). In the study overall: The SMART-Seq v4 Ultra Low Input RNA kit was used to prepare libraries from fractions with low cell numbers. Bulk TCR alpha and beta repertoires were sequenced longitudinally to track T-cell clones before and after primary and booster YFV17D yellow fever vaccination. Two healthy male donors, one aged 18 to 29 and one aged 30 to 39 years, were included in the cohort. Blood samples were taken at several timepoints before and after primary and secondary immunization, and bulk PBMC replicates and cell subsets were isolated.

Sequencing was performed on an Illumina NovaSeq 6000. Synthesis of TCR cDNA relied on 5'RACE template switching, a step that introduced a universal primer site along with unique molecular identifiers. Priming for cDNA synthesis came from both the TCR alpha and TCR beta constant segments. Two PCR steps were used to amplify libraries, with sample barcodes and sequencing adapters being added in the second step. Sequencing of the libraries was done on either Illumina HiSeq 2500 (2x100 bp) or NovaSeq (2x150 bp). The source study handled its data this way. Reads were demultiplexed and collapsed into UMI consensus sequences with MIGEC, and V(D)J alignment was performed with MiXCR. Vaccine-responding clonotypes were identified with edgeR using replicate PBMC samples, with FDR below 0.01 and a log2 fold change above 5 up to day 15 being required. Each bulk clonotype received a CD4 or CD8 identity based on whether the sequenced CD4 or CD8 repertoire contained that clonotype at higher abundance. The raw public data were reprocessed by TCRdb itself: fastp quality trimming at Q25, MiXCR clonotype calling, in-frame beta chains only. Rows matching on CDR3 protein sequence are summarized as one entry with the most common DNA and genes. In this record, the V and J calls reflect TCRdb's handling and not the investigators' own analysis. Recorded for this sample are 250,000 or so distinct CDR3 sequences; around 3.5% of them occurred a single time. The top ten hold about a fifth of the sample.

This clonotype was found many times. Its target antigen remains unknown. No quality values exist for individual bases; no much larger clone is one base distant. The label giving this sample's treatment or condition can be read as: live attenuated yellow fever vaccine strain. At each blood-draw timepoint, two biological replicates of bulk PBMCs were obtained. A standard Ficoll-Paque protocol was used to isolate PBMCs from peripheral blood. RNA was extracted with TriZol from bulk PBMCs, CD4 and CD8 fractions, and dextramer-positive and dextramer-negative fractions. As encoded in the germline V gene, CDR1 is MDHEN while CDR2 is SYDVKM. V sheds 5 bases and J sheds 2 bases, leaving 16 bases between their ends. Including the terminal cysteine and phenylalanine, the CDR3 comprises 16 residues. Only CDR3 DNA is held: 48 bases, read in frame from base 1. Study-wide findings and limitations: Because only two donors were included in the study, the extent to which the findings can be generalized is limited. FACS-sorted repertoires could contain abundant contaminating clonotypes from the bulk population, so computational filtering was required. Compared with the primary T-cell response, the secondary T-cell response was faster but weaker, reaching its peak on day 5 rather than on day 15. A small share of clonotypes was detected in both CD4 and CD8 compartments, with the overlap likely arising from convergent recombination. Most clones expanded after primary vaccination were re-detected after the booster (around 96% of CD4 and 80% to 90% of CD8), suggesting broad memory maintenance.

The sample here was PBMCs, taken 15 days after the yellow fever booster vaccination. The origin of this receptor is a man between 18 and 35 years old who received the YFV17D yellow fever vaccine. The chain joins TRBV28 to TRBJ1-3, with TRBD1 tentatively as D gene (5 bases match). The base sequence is TGTGCCAGCAGTCTAACCGGGACGAGGGCTGGAAACACCATATATTTT. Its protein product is CASSLTGTRAGNTIYF.